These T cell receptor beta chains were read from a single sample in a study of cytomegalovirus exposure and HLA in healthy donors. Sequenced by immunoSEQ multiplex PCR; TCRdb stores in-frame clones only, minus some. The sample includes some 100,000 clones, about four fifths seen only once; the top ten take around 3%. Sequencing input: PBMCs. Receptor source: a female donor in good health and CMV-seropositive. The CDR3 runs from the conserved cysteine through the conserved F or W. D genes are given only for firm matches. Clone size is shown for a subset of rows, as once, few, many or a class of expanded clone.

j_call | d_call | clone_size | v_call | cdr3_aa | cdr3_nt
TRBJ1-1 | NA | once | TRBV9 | CASSVGHMNTEAFF | TGTGCCAGCAGCGTAGGACACATGAACACTGAAGCTTTCTTT
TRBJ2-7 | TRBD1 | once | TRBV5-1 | CASSEQGYEQYF | TGCGCCAGCAGTGAACAGGGGTACGAGCAGTACTTC
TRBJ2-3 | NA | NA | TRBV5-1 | CASSFRDMMRDTQYF | TGCGCCAGCAGCTTCCGGGACATGATGCGAGATACGCAGTATTTT
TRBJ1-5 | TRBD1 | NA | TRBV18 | CASSQGAGSNQPQHF | TGTGCCAGCTCACAGGGGGCCGGGAGCAATCAGCCCCAGCATTTT
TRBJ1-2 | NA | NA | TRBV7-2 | CASSSPGERSYGYTF | TGTGCCAGCAGCTCCCCGGGGGAAAGGAGCTATGGCTACACCTTC
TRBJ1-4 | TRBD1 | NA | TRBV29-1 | CSVDGTADDNEKLFF | TGCAGCGTTGACGGGACAGCGGACGATAATGAAAAACTGTTTTTT
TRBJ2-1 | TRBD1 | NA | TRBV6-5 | CAVGQPNGEQFF | TGTGCCGTGGGACAGCCGAACGGTGAGCAGTTCTTC
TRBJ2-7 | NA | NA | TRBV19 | CASSYLGAPNEQYF | TGTGCCAGTAGTTATCTAGGGGCCCCGAACGAGCAGTACTTC
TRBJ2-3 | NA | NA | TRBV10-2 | CASSKGKAPDTQYF | TGCGCCAGCAGCAAGGGGAAGGCCCCAGATACGCAGTATTTT
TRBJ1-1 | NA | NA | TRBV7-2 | CASSLVRDTEAFF | TGTGCCAGCAGCTTAGTCCGTGACACTGAAGCTTTCTTT
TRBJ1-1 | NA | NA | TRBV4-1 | CASSQGRMNTEAFF | TGCGCCAGCAGCCAGGGGCGGATGAACACTGAAGCTTTCTTT
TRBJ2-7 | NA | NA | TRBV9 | CASSVAPNSYEQYF | TGTGCCAGCAGCGTAGCACCTAACTCCTACGAGCAGTACTTC
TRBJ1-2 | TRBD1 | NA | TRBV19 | CASSIRDSNYGYTF | TGTGCCAGTAGTATCAGGGACAGTAACTATGGCTACACCTTC
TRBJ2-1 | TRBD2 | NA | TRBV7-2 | CASSLPGGREWDEQFF | TGTGCCAGCAGCTTACCGGGCGGGAGGGAATGGGATGAGCAGTTCTTC
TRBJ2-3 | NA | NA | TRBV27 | CASSPYRGNTQYF | TGTGCCAGCAGTCCCTACCGAGGGAATACGCAGTATTTT
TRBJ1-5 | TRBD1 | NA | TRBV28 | CASRGGQGLPRTQHF | TGTGCCAGCAGGGGTGGACAGGGGTTACCAAGGACCCAGCATTTT
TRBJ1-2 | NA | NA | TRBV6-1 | CASSAVEQGEAWGYTF | TGTGCCAGCAGTGCGGTTGAACAGGGAGAGGCTTGGGGCTACACCTTC
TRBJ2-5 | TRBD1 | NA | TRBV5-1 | CASEFGTGVGETQYF | TGCGCCAGCGAATTCGGGACAGGGGTGGGGGAGACCCAGTACTTC
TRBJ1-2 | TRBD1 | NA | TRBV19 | CASSVDRVGGYTF | TGTGCCAGTTCCGTCGACAGGGTAGGAGGCTACACCTTC
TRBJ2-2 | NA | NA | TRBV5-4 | CASSQPDRSMHTGELFF | TGTGCCAGCAGCCAGCCCGACAGATCAATGCACACCGGGGAGCTGTTTTTT
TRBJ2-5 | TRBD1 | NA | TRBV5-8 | CASRGQGWETQYF | TGTGCCAGCAGGGGACAGGGTTGGGAGACCCAGTACTTC
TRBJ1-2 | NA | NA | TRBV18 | CASSPAVDYGYTF | TGTGCCAGCTCACCGGCAGTGGACTATGGCTACACCTTC
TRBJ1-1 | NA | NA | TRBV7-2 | CASSLDMNTEAFF | TGTGCCAGCAGCTTGGACATGAACACTGAAGCTTTCTTT
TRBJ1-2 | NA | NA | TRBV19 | CASSMQGLGYTF | TGTGCCAGTAGTATGCAGGGTCTGGGCTACACCTTC
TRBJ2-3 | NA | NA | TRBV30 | CAWRAVGWTDTQYF | TGTGCCTGGAGAGCGGTAGGGTGGACAGATACGCAGTATTTT
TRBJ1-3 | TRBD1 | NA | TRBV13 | CASSRTGSGNTIYF | TGTGCCAGCAGCCGGACAGGTTCTGGCAACACCATATATTTT
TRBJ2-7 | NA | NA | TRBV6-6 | CASSLRGDTYEQYF | TGTGCCAGCAGCCTCAGGGGGGACACCTACGAGCAGTACTTC